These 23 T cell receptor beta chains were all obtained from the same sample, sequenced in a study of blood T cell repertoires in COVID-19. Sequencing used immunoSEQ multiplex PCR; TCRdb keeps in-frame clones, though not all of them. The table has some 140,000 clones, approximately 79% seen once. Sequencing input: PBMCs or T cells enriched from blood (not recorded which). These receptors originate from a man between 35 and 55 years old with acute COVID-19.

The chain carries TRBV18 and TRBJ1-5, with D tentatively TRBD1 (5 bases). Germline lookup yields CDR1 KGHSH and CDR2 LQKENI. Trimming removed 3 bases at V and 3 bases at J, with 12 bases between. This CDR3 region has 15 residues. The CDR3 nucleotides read TGTGCCAGCTCACCGACGGACACCGCCAATCAGCCCCAGCATTTT. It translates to CASSPTDTANQPQHF.

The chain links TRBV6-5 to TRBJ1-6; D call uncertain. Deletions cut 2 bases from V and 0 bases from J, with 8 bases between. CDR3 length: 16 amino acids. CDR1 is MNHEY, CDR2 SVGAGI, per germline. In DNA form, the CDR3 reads TGTGCCAGCAGTTACGAGGGTAGCTCCTATAATTCACCCCTCCACTTT. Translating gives CASSYEGSSYNSPLHF.

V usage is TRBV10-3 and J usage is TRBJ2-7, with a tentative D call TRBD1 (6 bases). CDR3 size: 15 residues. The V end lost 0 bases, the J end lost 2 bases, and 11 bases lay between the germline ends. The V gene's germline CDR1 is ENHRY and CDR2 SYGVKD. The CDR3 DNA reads TGTGCCATCAGTGAGTCCGCACAGGGAACCTACGAGCAGTACTTC. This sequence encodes CAISESAQGTYEQYF.

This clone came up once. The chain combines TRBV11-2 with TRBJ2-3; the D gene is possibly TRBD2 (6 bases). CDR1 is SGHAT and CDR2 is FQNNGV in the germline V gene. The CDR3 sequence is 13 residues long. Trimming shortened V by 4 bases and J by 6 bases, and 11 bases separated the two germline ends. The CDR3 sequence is CASSSGTWDTQYF. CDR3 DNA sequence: TGTGCCAGCAGCTCCGGGACTTGGGATACGCAGTATTTT. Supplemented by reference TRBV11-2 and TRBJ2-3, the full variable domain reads EAGVAQSPRYKIIEKRQSVAFWCNPISGHATLYWYQQILGQGPKLLIQFQNNGVVDDSQLPKDRFSAERLKGVDSTLKIQPAKLEDSAVYLCASSSGTWDTQYFGPGTRLTVL.

The CDR3 DNA reads as TGTGCCAGCAGCCAAGAGCTAGCGGGCTACAATGAGCAGTTCTTC. It is translated as CASSQELAGYNEQFF. The chain has TRBV3-1 (or the pseudogene TRBV3-2) and TRBJ2-1; the match to TRBD2 covers 8 bases. V dropped 0 bases and J dropped 3; count of bases not matched to a gene: 1. The CDR3 runs 15 residues. Germline lookup yields CDR1 LGHDT and CDR2 YNNKEL (reference sequence).

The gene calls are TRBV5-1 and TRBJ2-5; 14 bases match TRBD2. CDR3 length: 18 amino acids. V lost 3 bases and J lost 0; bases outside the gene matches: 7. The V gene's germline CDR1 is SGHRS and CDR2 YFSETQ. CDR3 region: CASSSGLAGGSHQETQYF. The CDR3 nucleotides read TGCGCCAGCAGCTCCGGACTAGCGGGGGGCAGCCACCAAGAGACCCAGTACTTC. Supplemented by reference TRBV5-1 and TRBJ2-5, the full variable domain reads KAGVTQTPRYLIKTRGQQVTLSCSPISGHRSVSWYQQTPGQGLQFLFEYFSETQRNKGNFPGRFSGRQFSNSRSEMNVSTLELGDSALYLCASSSGLAGGSHQETQYFGPGTRLLVL.

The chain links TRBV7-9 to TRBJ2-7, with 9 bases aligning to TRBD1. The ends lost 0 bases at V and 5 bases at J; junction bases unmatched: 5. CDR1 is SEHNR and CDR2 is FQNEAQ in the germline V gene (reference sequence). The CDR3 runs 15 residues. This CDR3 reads CASSLAFDRGDEQYF. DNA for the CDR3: TGTGCCAGCAGCTTAGCCTTTGACAGGGGGGACGAGCAGTACTTC.

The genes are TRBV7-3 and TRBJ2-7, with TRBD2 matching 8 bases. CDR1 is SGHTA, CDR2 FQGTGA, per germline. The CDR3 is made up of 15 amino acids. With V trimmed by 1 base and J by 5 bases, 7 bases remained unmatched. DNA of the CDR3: TGTGCCAGCAGCTTAATGGTCGGGAGGGCCCACGAGCAGTACTTC. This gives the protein CASSLMVGRAHEQYF.

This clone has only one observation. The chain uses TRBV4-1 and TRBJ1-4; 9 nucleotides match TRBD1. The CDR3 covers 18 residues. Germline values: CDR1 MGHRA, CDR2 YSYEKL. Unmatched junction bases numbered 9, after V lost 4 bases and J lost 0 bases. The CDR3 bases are TGCGCCAGCAGCCGTCCCGGGACAGGGATTGCAACTAATGAAAAACTGTTTTTT. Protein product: CASSRPGTGIATNEKLFF.

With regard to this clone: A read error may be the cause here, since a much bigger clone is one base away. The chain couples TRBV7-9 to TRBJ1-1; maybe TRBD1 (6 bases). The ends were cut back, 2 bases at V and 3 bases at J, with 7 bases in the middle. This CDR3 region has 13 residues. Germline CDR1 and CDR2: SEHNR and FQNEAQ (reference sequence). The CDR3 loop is CASSLKGDTEAFF. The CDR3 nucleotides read TGTGCCAGCAGCTTAAAGGGGGACACTGAAGCTTTCTTT.

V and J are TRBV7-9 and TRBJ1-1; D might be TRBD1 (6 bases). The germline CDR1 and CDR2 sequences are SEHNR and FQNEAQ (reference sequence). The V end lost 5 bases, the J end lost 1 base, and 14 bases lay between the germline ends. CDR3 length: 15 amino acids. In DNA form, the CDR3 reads TGTGCCAGCAGCCGAGGGGGTGCTAGGAACACTGAAGCTTTCTTT. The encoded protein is CASSRGGARNTEAFF.

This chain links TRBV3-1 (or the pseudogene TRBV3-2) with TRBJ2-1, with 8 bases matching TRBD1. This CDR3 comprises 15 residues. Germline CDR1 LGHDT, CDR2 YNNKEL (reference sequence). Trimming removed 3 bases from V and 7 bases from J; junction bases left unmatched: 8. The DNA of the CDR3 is TGTGCCAGCAGCCAGATGACAGGGGCGGAGAATGAGCAGTTCTTC. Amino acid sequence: CASSQMTGAENEQFF.

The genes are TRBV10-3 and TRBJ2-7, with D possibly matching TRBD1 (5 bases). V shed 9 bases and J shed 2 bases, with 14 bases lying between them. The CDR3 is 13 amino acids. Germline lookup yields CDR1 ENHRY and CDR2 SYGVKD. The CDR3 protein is CAMAPGQTYEQYF. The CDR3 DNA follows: TGTGCCATGGCACCCGGACAAACCTACGAGCAGTACTTC.

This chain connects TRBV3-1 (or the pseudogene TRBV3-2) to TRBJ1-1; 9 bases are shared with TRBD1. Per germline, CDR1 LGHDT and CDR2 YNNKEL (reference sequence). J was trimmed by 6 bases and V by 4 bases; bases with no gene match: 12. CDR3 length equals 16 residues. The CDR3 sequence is CASSRTGQGRGAEAFF. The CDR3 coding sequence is TGTGCCAGCAGCCGCACGGGACAGGGCCGTGGGGCTGAAGCTTTCTTT.

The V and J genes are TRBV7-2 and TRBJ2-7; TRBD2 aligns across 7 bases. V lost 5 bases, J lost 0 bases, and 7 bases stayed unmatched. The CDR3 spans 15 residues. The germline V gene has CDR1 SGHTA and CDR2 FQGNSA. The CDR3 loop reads CASSRGGGSSYEQYF. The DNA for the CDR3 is TGTGCCAGCAGCCGCGGGGGAGGGAGCTCCTACGAGCAGTACTTC.

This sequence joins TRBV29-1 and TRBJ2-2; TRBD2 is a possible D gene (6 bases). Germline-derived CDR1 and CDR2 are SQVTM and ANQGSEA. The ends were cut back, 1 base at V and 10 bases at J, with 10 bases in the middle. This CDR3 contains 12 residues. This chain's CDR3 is CSVEGAGKELFF. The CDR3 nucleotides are TGCAGCGTTGAAGGCGCGGGAAAGGAGCTGTTTTTT.

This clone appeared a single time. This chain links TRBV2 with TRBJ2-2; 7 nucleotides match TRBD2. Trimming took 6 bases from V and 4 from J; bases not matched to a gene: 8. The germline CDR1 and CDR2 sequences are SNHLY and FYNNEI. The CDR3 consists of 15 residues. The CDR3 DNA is TGTGCCAGCAGCTGGGAGGGAGGTCGCACCGGGGAGCTGTTTTTT. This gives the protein CASSWEGGRTGELFF. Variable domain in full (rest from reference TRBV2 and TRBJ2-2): EPEVTQTPSHQVTQMGQEVILRCVPISNHLYFYWYRQILGQKVEFLVSFYNNEISEKSEIFDDQFSVERPDGSNFTLKIRSTKLEDSAMYFCASSWEGGRTGELFFGEGSRLTVL.

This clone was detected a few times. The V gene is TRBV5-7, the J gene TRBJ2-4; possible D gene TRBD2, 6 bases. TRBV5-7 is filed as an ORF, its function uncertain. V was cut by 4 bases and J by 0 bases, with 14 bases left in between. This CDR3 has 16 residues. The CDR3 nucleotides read TGTGCCAGCAGCCCAGGGAGGAGTCAAGCCAAAAACATTCAGTACTTC. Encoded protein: CASSPGRSQAKNIQYF.

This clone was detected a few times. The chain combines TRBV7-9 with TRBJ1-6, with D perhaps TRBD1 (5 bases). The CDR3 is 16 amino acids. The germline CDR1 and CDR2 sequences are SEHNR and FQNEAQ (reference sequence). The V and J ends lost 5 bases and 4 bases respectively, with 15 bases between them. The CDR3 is CASSLVGTSYNSPLHF. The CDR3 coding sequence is TGTGCCAGCAGCCTGGTCGGGACTAGTTATAATTCACCCCTCCACTTT.

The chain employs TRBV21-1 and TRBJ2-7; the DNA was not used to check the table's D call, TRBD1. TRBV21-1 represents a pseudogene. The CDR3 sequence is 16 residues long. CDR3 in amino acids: CASRSGEGQGNYEQYF. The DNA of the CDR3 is TGTGCCAGCAGATCAGGGGAGGGACAGGGGAACTACGAGCAGTACTTC.

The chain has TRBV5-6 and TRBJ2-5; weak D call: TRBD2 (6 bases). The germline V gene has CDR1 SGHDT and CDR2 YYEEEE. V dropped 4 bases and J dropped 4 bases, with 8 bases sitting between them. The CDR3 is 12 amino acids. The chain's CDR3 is CASSPGRETQYF. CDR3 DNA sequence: TGTGCCAGCAGCCCCGGGAGAGAGACCCAGTACTTC.

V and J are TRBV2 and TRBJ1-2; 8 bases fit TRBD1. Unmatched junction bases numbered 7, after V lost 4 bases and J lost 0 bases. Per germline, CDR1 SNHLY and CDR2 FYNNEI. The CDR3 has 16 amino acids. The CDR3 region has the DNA TGTGCCAGCAGTGGGGCAGGGGGCAACTCTAACTATGGCTACACCTTC. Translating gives CASSGAGGNSNYGYTF.

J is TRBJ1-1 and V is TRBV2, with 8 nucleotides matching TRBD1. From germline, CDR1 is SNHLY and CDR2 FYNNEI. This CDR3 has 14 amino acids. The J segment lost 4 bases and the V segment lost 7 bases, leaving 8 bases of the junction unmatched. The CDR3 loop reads CASIKGQGGTEAFF. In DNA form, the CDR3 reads TGTGCCAGCATTAAAGGACAGGGCGGCACTGAAGCTTTCTTT.